The T cell receptor (beta chain) described here comes from a study of T cells after posttransplantation cyclophosphamide. General observations from the study: Tissue-infiltrating T cells from skin or gut overlapped little with blood T cells. Recipient CMV seropositivity and CMV reactivation strongly tracked TRB clonality.

About this clone itself: Its antigen remains unknown.

The CDR3 loop spans 16 amino acids. V lost 4 bases and J 2 bases, leaving 18 bases between the germline ends. CDR1 and CDR2 from the germline V gene are SGHKS and YYEKEE (reference sequence). Produced via immunoSEQ multiplex PCR; TCRdb's table is partial and in-frame only. This table holds around 30,000 clones, about nine tenths found once. The clonotype originates from a man aged 50-59 years. Sequencing was performed on PBMCs. The rearrangement joins TRBV5-5 to TRBJ1-2, with D maybe TRBD1 (6 bases). The CDR3 nucleotides are TGTGCCAGCAGCCCGGACGGGGGGCTGGCCAACTATGGCTACACCTTC. This encodes CASSPDGGLANYGYTF.